Here is one TCR beta chain with its context. The antigen is undetermined. The TCR beta CDR3 regions underwent amplification using RNA transcripts as the source. First-round RT-PCR targeting the TCR CDR3 was performed with the HTBI primer set. Each CDR3 protein gets one entry after TCRdb re-called the multiplex PCR reads with MiXCR. Altogether 300,000 to 450,000 distinct CDR3 sequences are present, 20% to 25% being singletons, with the ten largest covering more than 60%. Hyperthyroidism patients were newly diagnosed, had disease duration under 2 months, and were aged 18 to 65 years. It was uncontrolled infection, other autoimmune disease, pregnancy or lactation that excluded patients. Diagnostic assessment was based on clinical symptoms, serum thyroxine and TRAb, thyroid ultrasound and orbital computed tomography. The data were taken from a study of T cells in Graves' hyperthyroidism and ophthalmopathy. General study findings and limits: From stable hyperthyroidism, ophthalmopathy was set apart by a 13 V-J model.

Germline assignment: CDR1 SGDLS and CDR2 YYNGEE. This CDR3 has 13 amino acids. The V end lost 7 bases, the J end lost 0 bases, and 10 bases lay between the germline ends. The chain employs TRBV9 and TRBJ1-1; TRBD1 is a possible D gene (6 bases). The specimen sequenced was blood. This clonotype originated in a man aged 45-65 years with Graves' hyperthyroidism. CDR3 coding DNA: TGTGCCAGCGCGGGACACCTGAACACTGAAGCTTTCTTT. The encoded protein is CASAGHLNTEAFF.